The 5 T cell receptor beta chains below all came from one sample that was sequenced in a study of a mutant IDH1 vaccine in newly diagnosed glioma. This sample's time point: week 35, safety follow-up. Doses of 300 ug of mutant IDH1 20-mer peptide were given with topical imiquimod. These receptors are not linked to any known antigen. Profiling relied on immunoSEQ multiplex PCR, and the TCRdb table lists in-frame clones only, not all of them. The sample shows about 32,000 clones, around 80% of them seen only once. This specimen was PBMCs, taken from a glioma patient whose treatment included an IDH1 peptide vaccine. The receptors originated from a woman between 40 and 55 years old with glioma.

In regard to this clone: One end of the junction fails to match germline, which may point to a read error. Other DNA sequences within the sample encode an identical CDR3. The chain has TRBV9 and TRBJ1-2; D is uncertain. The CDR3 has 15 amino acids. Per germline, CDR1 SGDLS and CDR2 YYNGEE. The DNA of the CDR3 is TGTGCTAGCAGCGTAGTAGCGGGTAGTGGCTATGGCTACACCTTC. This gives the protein CASSVVAGSGYGYTF. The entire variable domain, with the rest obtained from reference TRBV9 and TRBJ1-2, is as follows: DSGVTQTPKHLITATGQRVTLRCSPRSGDLSVYWYQQSLDQGLQFLIQYYNGEERAKGNILERFSAQQFPDLHSELNLSSLELGDSALYFCASSVVAGSGYGYTFGSGTRLTVV.

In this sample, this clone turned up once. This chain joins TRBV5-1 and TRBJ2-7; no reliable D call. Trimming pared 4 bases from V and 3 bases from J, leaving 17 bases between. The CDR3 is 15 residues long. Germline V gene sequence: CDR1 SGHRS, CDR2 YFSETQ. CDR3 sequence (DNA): TGCGCCAGCAGCATCCGATCCGGGCCTTACTACGAGCAGTACTTC. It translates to CASSIRSGPYYEQYF.

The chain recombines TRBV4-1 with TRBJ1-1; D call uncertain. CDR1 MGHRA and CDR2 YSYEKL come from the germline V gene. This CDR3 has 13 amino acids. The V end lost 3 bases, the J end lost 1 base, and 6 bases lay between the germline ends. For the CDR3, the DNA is TGCGCCAGCAGCCATAGGAGGAACACTGAAGCTTTCTTT. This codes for CASSHRRNTEAFF.

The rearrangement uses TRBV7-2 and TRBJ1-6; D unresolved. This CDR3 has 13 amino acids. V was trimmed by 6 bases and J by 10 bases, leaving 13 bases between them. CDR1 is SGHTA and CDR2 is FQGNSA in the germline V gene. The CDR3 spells CASRWGVKSPLHF. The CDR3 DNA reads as TGTGCCAGCAGGTGGGGAGTTAAGTCACCCCTCCACTTT. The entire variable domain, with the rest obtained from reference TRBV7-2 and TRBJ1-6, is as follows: GAGVSQSPSNKVTEKGKDVELRCDPISGHTALYWYRQSLGQGLEFLIYFQGNSAPDKSGLPSDRFSAERTGGSVSTLTIQRTQQEDSAVYLCASRWGVKSPLHFGNGTRLTVT.

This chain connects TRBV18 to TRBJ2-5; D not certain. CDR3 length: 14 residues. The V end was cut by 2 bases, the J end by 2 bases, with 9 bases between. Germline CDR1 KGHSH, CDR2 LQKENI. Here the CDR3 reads CASSPRQAQETQYF. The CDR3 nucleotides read TGTGCCAGCTCACCAAGGCAGGCTCAAGAGACCCAGTACTTC.